The 7 T cell receptor beta chains given below trace back to one sample, sequenced in a study of T cell responses to AZD1222 COVID-19 vaccine. TCRdb keeps only in-frame clones here, not all; method: immunoSEQ multiplex PCR. The profile shows roughly 70,000 clones, about 85% of them singletons. The sample in question was peripheral blood, obtained 28 days after the second AZD1222 dose. These receptor sequences come from an adult who received the AZD1222 COVID-19 vaccine.

The J gene is TRBJ1-1, the V gene TRBV10-2; TRBD1 might be the D (6 bases). The CDR3 runs 14 residues. The germline V gene has CDR1 WSHSY and CDR2 SAAADI. Trimming removed 6 bases at V and 1 base at J, with 12 bases between. CDR3 residues: CASRGLQGNTEAFF. The CDR3 nucleotides read TGCGCCAGCAGGGGACTACAGGGGAACACTGAAGCTTTCTTT.

The CDR3 loop reads CASSPEYSSGNTIYF. CDR3 in DNA: TGTGCCAGCTCACCTGAGTACAGCTCTGGAAACACCATATATTTT. The rearrangement links TRBV18 to TRBJ1-3; D not resolved. Trimming took off 3 bases at V and 0 bases at J, with 9 bases between the two ends. Germline-derived CDR1 and CDR2 are KGHSH and LQKENI. The CDR3 spans 15 residues.

The chain employs TRBV7-6 and TRBJ2-1; 11 nucleotides agree with TRBD1. After removal of 4 bases from V and 8 bases from J, the junction contained 7 bases not matched to a gene. The CDR3 is 15 residues long. CDR1 SGHVS and CDR2 FNYEAQ come from the germline V gene. CDR3: CASSSRTGGWDEQFF. For the CDR3, the DNA is TGTGCCAGCAGCTCCCGGACAGGGGGCTGGGATGAGCAGTTCTTC.

On this clone itself: The same CDR3 is also encoded by other DNA sequences in this sample. The chain employs TRBV19 and TRBJ1-1; 7 positions agree with TRBD1. From germline, CDR1 is LNHDA and CDR2 SQIVND (reference sequence). The CDR3 contains 12 residues. The V segment lost 5 bases and the J segment 7 bases; nucleotides outside the gene matches: 4. Here the CDR3 reads CASSSRQGEAFF. The DNA of the CDR3 is TGTGCCAGTAGTTCCCGACAGGGTGAAGCTTTCTTT.

The chain uses TRBV11-2 and TRBJ2-7; tentative D call: TRBD1 (6 bases). The V end was cut by 5 bases, the J end by 8 bases, with 13 bases between. The germline V gene has CDR1 SGHAT and CDR2 FQNNGV. The CDR3 loop spans 12 amino acids. The CDR3 bases are TGTGCCAGCAGCCCACAGGGAATCAAGCAGTACTTC. It is translated as CASSPQGIKQYF.

The genes are TRBV19 and TRBJ1-2; D perhaps matches TRBD1 (5 bases). V lost 8 bases and J lost 1, with 14 bases in between. Germline V gene lookup returns CDR1 LNHDA and CDR2 SQIVND (reference sequence). CDR3 length: 14 amino acids. CDR3 sequence: CASVPGPDNYGYTF. Written as DNA, the CDR3 is TGTGCCAGTGTCCCGGGACCTGATAACTATGGCTACACCTTC.

The chain carries TRBV6-5 and TRBJ2-7; unclear D gene. The length of the CDR3 is 13 residues. Trimming took 4 bases from V and 3 from J, leaving 10 bases between them. Per the germline V gene, CDR1 is MNHEY and CDR2 is SVGAGI. The CDR3 sequence is CASSFGPSYEQYF. Written as DNA, the CDR3 is TGTGCCAGCAGTTTCGGACCGAGCTACGAGCAGTACTTC.